The 18 T cell receptor beta chains below were found in one sample sequenced in a study of cytomegalovirus exposure and HLA in healthy donors. With 60 Vbeta and 13 Jbeta primers, the PCR was carried out. TCRdb's copy holds only in-frame clones and misses some; the assay was immunoSEQ multiplex PCR. The data show about 190,000 clones, roughly 79% seen once. Material for sequencing was PBMCs. These receptors originate from a woman under 30 in good health and CMV-seronegative.

The rearrangement links TRBV6-1 to TRBJ2-7; 9 bases agree with TRBD2. The J segment lost 7 bases and the V segment lost 7 bases, leaving 11 bases of the junction unmatched. The CDR3 loop spans 14 amino acids. The germline V gene encodes CDR1 MNHNS and CDR2 SASEGT. The CDR3 is CASTEGHSGGEQYF. In DNA, the CDR3 is TGTGCCAGCACCGAAGGTCATAGCGGGGGAGAGCAGTACTTC.

The chain links TRBV7-8 to TRBJ1-1, with TRBD1 as a possible D gene (5 bases). Looked up from germline, CDR1 is SGHVS and CDR2 is FQNEAQ. CDR3 size: 17 residues. The V gene lost 4 bases and the J gene lost 1 base, with 19 bases spanning the gap. The DNA for the CDR3 is TGTGCCAGCAGCTCCCGCATCTTTCGAGACAGGAACACTGAAGCTTTCTTT. Amino acid sequence: CASSSRIFRDRNTEAFF.

The V gene is TRBV5-1, the J gene TRBJ2-4; D is perhaps TRBD1 (5 bases). The V and J ends lost 4 bases and 0 bases respectively, with 11 bases between them. This CDR3 contains 15 residues. The germline V gene has CDR1 SGHRS and CDR2 YFSETQ. As DNA, the CDR3 is TGCGCCAGCAGCCAGGGCCTCCTAGCCAAAAACATTCAGTACTTC. Protein sequence: CASSQGLLAKNIQYF.

The chain has TRBV10-3 and TRBJ2-7; 10 nucleotides line up with TRBD1. The CDR3 consists of 14 residues. Trimming at V came to 6 bases and at J to 3 bases, leaving 5 bases not matched to a gene. CDR1 and CDR2 from the germline V gene are ENHRY and SYGVKD. The CDR3 sequence: CAISGTGVYYEQYF. The DNA for the CDR3 is TGTGCCATCAGCGGGACAGGGGTCTACTACGAGCAGTACTTC.

The chain is built from TRBV18 and TRBJ1-6, with TRBD1 matching over 7 bases. The junction had 11 bases not matched to a gene; V was cut back by 6 bases and J by 9 bases. The CDR3 covers 15 residues. Germline CDR1 is KGHSH and CDR2 is LQKENI. This CDR3 is CASSPDAQGFSPLHF. The CDR3 bases are TGTGCCAGCTCGCCAGACGCACAGGGGTTTTCACCCCTCCACTTT. The variable domain in full, with the rest retrieved from reference TRBV18 and TRBJ1-6, is NAGVMQNPRHLVRRRGQEARLRCSPMKGHSHVYWYRQLPEEGLKFMVYLQKENIIDESGMPKERFSAEFPKEGPSILRIQQVVRGDSAAYFCASSPDAQGFSPLHFGNGTRLTVT.

In this sample, this clone turned up a few times. J is TRBJ1-5 and V is TRBV10-3; 7 bases are shared with TRBD1. The CDR3 contains 15 residues. Germline values: CDR1 ENHRY, CDR2 SYGVKD. Unmatched junction bases numbered 11, after V lost 6 bases and J lost 6 bases. CDR3 sequence: CAISEGGQVGQPQHF. DNA for the CDR3: TGTGCCATCAGCGAGGGAGGACAGGTGGGTCAGCCCCAGCATTTT.

This chain uses TRBV7-3 with TRBJ2-2; 7 positions agree with TRBD2. V shed 1 base, J shed 1 base, and the junction held 0 bases outside the gene matches. This CDR3 is built from 15 residues. Germline assignment: CDR1 SGHTA and CDR2 FQGTGA. CDR3 coding DNA: TGTGCCAGCAGCTTAAGCGGGGGGAACACCGGGGAGCTGTTTTTT. Translated: CASSLSGGNTGELFF.

The J gene is TRBJ2-5, the V gene TRBV23-1, with 8 bases fitting TRBD1. Being an ORF, TRBV23-1 has a function that is uncertain. This CDR3 contains 15 residues. V shed 3 bases and J 2 bases; nucleotides not matched to a gene: 5. The CDR3 region has the DNA TGCGCCAGCAGTCATCGGGGACAGGAGCAAGAGACCCAGTACTTC. Protein product: CASSHRGQEQETQYF.

V and J are TRBV6-6 and TRBJ1-1, with 7 positions matching TRBD1. The CDR3 is made up of 16 amino acids. CDR1 MNHNY and CDR2 SVGAGI come from the germline V gene (reference sequence). The V gene end was trimmed by 7 bases and the J gene end by 0 bases; junction bases not matched to a gene: 11. CDR3 in amino acids: CASNLGTAKMNTEAFF. Written as DNA, the CDR3 is TGTGCCAGCAACCTAGGGACAGCAAAAATGAACACTGAAGCTTTCTTT.

The gene calls are TRBV5-4 and TRBJ1-6; D remains unclear. The CDR3 is made up of 15 amino acids. Germline V gives CDR1 SGHNT, CDR2 YYREEE (reference sequence). V lost 2 bases and J 4 bases, leaving 10 bases between the germline ends. The chain's CDR3 is CASSFRPDYNSPLHF. The CDR3, as DNA: TGTGCCAGCAGCTTCCGCCCAGATTATAATTCACCCCTCCACTTT.

This clone came up a few times. The chain joins TRBV5-6 to TRBJ2-3; 8 nucleotides line up with TRBD1. The germline V gene encodes CDR1 SGHDT and CDR2 YYEEEE. With V trimmed by 4 bases and J by 0 bases, 10 bases remained unmatched. CDR3 length: 17 residues. The chain's CDR3 is CASSVFGQGFSTDTQYF. The CDR3 region has the DNA TGTGCCAGCAGCGTCTTCGGACAGGGCTTTAGCACAGATACGCAGTATTTT. Full variable domain (outside the CDR3, taken from reference TRBV5-6 and TRBJ2-3): DAGVTQSPTHLIKTRGQQVTLRCSPKSGHDTVSWYQQALGQGPQFIFQYYEEEERQRGNFPDRFSGHQFPNYSSELNVNALLLGDSALYLCASSVFGQGFSTDTQYFGPGTRLTVL.

V usage is TRBV4-3 and J usage is TRBJ1-1, with D hard to call. CDR3 length equals 15 residues. Between the trimmed V and J ends, which lost 4 bases and 1 base, there was a span of 13 bases. CDR1 LGHNA and CDR2 YSLEER come from the germline V gene. The CDR3 protein is CASSRGLGQNTEAFF. CDR3 DNA sequence: TGCGCCAGCAGCCGAGGGCTCGGGCAGAACACTGAAGCTTTCTTT.

The gene calls are TRBV28 and TRBJ1-1; D is unresolved. From germline, CDR1 is MDHEN and CDR2 SYDVKM. The V end was cut by 4 bases, the J end by 3 bases, with 9 bases between. The CDR3 runs to 13 residues. Here the CDR3 reads CASSSPGDTEAFF. The CDR3 bases are TGTGCCAGCAGTTCCCCCGGGGACACTGAAGCTTTCTTT.

V and J are TRBV7-2 and TRBJ2-1; 9 bases are shared with TRBD2. CDR1 and CDR2 (germline): SGHTA, FQGNSA. V shed 2 bases and J 5 bases; nucleotides not matched to a gene: 4. CDR3 length: 15 residues. In DNA form, the CDR3 reads TGTGCCAGCAGCTTATCCGGGACTAGCAACAATGAGCAGTTCTTC. Its protein product is CASSLSGTSNNEQFF. Looking up the rest from reference TRBV7-2 and TRBJ2-1 gives the full variable domain: GAGVSQSPSNKVTEKGKDVELRCDPISGHTALYWYRQSLGQGLEFLIYFQGNSAPDKSGLPSDRFSAERTGGSVSTLTIQRTQQEDSAVYLCASSLSGTSNNEQFFGPGTRLTVL.

V gene TRBV21-1 combines with J gene TRBJ2-7; the tabulated D call, TRBD2, remains unverified against the DNA. TRBV21-1 is described as a pseudogene. There are 12 residues in the CDR3. The chain's CDR3 is CASRGRIDEQYF. DNA for the CDR3: TGTGCCAGCAGGGGGAGGATCGACGAGCAGTACTTC.

In this sample, this clone turned up a few times. This sequence joins TRBV21-1 and TRBJ1-3; TRBD1 is the table's D call and was not checked against the DNA. TRBV21-1 is annotated as a pseudogene. The CDR3 length is 14 residues. CDR3 sequence: CASSTDSSGNTIYF. The CDR3 DNA reads as TGTGCCAGCAGCACTGACAGCTCTGGAAACACCATATATTTT.

The J gene is TRBJ2-1, the V gene TRBV11-3, with 9 bases lining up with TRBD1. With 0 bases clipped from V and 5 bases from J, the junction kept 2 bases outside the gene matches. The V gene's germline CDR1 is SGHNT and CDR2 YENEEA. The CDR3 spans 15 residues. CDR3 DNA sequence: TGTGCCAGCAGCTTAGAAGGGACAGGGCACAATGAGCAGTTCTTC. Protein sequence: CASSLEGTGHNEQFF.

The rearrangement uses TRBV7-9 and TRBJ1-2; a possible D gene is TRBD1 (5 bases). V lost 1 base, J lost 7 bases, and 13 bases lay in between. CDR1 SEHNR and CDR2 FQNEAQ come from the germline V gene (reference sequence). The CDR3 consists of 14 residues. In DNA, the CDR3 is TGTGCCAGCAGCTTAGATCAGGGTCCGCTTGGCTACACCTTC. Translation: CASSLDQGPLGYTF.